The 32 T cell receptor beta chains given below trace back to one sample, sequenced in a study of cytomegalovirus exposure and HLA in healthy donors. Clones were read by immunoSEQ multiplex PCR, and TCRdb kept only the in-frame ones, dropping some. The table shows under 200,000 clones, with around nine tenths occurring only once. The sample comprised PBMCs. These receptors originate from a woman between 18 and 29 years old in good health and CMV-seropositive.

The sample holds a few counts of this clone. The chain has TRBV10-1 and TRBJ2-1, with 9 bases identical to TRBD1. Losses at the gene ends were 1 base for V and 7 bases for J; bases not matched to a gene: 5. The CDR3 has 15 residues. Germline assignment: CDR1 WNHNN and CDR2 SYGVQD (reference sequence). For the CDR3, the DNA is TGCGCCAGCAGTGAGTTTGGGACAGGGTCAAATGAGCAGTTCTTC. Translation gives CASSEFGTGSNEQFF.

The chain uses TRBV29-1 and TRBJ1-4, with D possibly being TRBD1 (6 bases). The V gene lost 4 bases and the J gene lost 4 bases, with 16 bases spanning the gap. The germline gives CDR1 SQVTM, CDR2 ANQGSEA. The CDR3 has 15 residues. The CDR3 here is CSVGPLGQRNEKLFF. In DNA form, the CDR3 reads TGCAGCGTTGGCCCGTTAGGACAGCGTAATGAAAAACTGTTTTTT.

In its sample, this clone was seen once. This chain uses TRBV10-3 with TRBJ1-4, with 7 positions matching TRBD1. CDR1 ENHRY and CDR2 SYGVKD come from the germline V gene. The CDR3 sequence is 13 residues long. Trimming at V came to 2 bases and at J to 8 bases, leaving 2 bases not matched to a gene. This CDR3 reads CAISENRGEKLFF. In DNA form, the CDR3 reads TGTGCCATCAGTGAGAACAGGGGCGAAAAACTGTTTTTT.

CDR3 in amino acids: CASSQYDRGLSYNEQFF. Here the CDR3 DNA reads TGCGCCAGCAGCCAATACGACAGGGGGCTTTCCTACAATGAGCAGTTCTTC. The V and J genes are TRBV4-3 and TRBJ2-1, with 10 bases aligning to TRBD1. This CDR3 comprises 17 residues. Germline trimming cut 2 bases from V and 1 base from J; bases unmatched to any gene: 5. CDR1 and CDR2 from the germline V gene are LGHNA and YSLEER.

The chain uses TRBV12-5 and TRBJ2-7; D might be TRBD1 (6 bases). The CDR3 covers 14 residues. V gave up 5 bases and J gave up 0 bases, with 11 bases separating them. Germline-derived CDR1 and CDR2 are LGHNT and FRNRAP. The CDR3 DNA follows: TGTGCTAGTGGTCCATGGACAGACTCCTACGAGCAGTACTTC. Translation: CASGPWTDSYEQYF.

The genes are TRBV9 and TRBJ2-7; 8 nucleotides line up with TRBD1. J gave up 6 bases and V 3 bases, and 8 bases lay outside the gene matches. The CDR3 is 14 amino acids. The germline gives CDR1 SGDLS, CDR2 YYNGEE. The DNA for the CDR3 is TGTGCCAGCAGCGACAGACAGGGGTCACGCGAGCAGTACTTC. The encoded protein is CASSDRQGSREQYF.

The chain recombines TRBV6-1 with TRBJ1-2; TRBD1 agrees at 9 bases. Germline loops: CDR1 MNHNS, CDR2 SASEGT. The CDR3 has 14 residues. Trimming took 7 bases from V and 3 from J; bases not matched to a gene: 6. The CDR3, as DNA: TGTGCCAGCATTCGGACAGGGGAGTACTATGGCTACACCTTC. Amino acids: CASIRTGEYYGYTF.

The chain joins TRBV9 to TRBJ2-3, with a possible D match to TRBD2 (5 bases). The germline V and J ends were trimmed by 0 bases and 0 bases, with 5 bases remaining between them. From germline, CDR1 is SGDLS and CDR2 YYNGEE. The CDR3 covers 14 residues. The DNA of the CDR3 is TGTGCCAGCAGCGTAGGGGAGAGCACAGATACGCAGTATTTT. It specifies CASSVGESTDTQYF.

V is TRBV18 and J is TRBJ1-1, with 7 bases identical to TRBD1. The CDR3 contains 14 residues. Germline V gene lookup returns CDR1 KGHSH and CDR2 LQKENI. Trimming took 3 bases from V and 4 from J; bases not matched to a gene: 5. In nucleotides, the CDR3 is TGTGCCAGCTCACCGGGACAGAGGAGCACTGAAGCTTTCTTT. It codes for CASSPGQRSTEAFF.

The CDR3 reads CASSDRQGEWETQYF. CDR3 nucleotide sequence: TGTGCCAGCAGCGACAGACAGGGAGAGTGGGAGACCCAGTACTTC. The chain combines TRBV9 with TRBJ2-5; 7 positions match TRBD1. V was clipped by 3 bases and J by 5 bases; unmatched bases: 10. The CDR3 runs to 15 residues. From germline, CDR1 is SGDLS and CDR2 YYNGEE. Variable domain in full (rest from reference TRBV9 and TRBJ2-5): DSGVTQTPKHLITATGQRVTLRCSPRSGDLSVYWYQQSLDQGLQFLIQYYNGEERAKGNILERFSAQQFPDLHSELNLSSLELGDSALYFCASSDRQGEWETQYFGPGTRLLVL.

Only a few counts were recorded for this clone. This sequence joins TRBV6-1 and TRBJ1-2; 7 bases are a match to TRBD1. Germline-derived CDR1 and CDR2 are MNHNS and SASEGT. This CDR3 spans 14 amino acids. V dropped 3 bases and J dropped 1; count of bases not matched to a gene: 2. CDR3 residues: CASSDPGGNYGYTF. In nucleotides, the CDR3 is TGTGCCAGCAGTGATCCAGGGGGTAACTATGGCTACACCTTC.

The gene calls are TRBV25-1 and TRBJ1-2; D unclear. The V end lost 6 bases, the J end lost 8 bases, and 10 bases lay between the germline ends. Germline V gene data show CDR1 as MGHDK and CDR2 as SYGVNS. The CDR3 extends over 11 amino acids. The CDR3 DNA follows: TGTGCCAGCAGCACAGAGGGAGGCTACACCTTC. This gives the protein CASSTEGGYTF.

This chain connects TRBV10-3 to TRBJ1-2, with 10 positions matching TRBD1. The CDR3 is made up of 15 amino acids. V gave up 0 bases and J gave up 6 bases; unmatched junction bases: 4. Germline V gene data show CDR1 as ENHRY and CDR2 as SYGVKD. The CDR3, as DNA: TGTGCCATCAGTGAGTCGTGGACAGGGGGAGATGGCTACACCTTC. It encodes CAISESWTGGDGYTF.

The CDR3 nucleotides are TGTGCTAGTGGCCCAGGACTAGCGGGACTGGATGAGCAGTTCTTC. Translating gives CASGPGLAGLDEQFF. The chain couples TRBV12-5 to TRBJ2-1; TRBD2 agrees at 12 bases. Germline-derived CDR1 and CDR2 are LGHNT and FRNRAP. Trimming at V came to 6 bases and at J to 8 bases, leaving 8 bases not matched to a gene. The CDR3 extends over 15 amino acids.

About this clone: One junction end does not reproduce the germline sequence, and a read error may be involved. The CDR3 coding sequence is TGTGCCAGCTCGCCCGATCAGGGAAGCACCATATATTTT. Translating it yields CASSPDQGSTIYF. The chain joins TRBV18 to TRBJ1-3; a possible D gene is TRBD1 (5 bases). This CDR3 is built from 13 residues. Looked up from germline, CDR1 is KGHSH and CDR2 is LQKENI.

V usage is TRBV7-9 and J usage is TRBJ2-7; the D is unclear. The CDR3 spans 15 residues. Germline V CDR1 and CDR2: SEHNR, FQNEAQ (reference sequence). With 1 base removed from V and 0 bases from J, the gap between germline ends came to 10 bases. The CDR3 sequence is CASSLERGYSYEQYF. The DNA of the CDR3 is TGTGCCAGCAGCTTAGAGCGCGGCTACTCCTACGAGCAGTACTTC.

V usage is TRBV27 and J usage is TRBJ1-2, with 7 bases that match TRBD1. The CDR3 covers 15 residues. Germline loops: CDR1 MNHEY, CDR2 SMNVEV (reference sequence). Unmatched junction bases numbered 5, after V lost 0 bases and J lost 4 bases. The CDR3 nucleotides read TGTGCCAGCAGTTTATCCCGACAGGGTGCCTATGGCTACACCTTC. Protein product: CASSLSRQGAYGYTF.

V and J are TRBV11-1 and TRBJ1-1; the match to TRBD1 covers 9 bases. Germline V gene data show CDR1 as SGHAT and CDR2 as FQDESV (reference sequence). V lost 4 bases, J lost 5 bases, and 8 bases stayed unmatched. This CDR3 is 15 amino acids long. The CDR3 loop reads CASSSKRTGDTEAFF. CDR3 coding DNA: TGTGCCAGCAGCTCGAAACGGACAGGGGATACTGAAGCTTTCTTT.

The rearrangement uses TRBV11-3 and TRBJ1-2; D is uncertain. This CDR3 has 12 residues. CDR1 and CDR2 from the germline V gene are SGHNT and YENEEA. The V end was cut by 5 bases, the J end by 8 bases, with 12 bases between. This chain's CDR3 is CASSQREVGYTF. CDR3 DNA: TGTGCCAGCAGCCAGAGGGAAGTAGGCTACACCTTC.

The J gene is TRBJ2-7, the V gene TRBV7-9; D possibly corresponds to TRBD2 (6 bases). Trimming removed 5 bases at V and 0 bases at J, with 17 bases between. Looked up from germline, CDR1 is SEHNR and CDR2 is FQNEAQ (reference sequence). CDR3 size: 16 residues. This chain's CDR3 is CASSPGGIISSYEQYF. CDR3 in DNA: TGTGCCAGCAGCCCAGGAGGGATCATATCCTCCTACGAGCAGTACTTC.

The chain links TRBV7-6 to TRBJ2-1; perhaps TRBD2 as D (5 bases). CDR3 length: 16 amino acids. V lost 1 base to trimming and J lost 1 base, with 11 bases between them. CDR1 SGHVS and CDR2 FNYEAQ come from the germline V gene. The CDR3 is CASSLGPSLSYNEQFF. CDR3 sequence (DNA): TGTGCCAGCAGCTTAGGCCCTAGCCTATCCTACAATGAGCAGTTCTTC.

The CDR3 region is CASSQGAGQGSYNEQFF. CDR3 DNA: TGTGCCAGCAGCCAGGGTGCGGGACAGGGTTCCTACAATGAGCAGTTCTTC. The chain joins TRBV7-9 to TRBJ2-1; TRBD1 matches at 9 bases. CDR3 length: 17 residues. Looked up from germline, CDR1 is SEHNR and CDR2 is FQNEAQ (reference sequence). V was clipped by 5 bases and J by 1 base; unmatched bases: 9.

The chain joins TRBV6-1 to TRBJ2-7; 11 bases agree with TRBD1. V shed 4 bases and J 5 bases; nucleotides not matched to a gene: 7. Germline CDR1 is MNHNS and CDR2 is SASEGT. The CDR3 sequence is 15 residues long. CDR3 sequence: CASSGRDRGIDEQYF. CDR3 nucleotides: TGTGCCAGCAGTGGCCGGGACAGGGGGATCGACGAGCAGTACTTC.

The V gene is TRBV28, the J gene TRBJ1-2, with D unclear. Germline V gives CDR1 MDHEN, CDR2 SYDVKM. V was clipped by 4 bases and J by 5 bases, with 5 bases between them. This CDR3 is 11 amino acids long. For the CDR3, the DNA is TGTGCCAGCAGTTATTATTATGGCTACACCTTC. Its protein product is CASSYYYGYTF.

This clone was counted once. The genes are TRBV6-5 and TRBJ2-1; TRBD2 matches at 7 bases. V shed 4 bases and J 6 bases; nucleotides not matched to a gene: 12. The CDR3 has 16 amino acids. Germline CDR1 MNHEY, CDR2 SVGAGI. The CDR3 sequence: CASSLLASGNFNEQFF. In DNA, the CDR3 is TGTGCCAGCAGTTTACTCGCTAGCGGTAATTTCAATGAGCAGTTCTTC.

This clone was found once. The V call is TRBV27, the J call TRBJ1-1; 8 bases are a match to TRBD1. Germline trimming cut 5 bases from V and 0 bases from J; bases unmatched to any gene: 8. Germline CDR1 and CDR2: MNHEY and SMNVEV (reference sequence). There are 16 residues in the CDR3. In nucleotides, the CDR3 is TGTGCCAGCAGTCCCAGGACAGGGAACATGAACACTGAAGCTTTCTTT. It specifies CASSPRTGNMNTEAFF.

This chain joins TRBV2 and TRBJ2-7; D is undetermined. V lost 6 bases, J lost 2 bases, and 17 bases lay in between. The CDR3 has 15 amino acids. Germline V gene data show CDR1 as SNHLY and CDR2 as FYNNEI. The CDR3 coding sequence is TGTGCCAGCAGCCTCAGGTTGATGATCCCCTACGAGCAGTACTTC. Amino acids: CASSLRLMIPYEQYF.

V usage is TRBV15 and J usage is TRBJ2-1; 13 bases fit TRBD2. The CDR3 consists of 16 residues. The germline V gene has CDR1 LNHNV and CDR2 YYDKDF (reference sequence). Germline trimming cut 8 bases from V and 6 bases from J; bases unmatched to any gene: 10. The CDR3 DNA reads TGTGCCACCGAACCCATACTAGCGGGAGGGGGCAATGAGCAGTTCTTC. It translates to CATEPILAGGGNEQFF.

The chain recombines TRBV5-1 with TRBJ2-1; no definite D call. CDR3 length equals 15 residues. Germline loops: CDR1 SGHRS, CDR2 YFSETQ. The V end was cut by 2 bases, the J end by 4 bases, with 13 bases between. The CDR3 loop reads CASSLTAYLYNEQFF. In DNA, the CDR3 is TGCGCCAGCAGCTTAACAGCATACCTTTACAATGAGCAGTTCTTC.

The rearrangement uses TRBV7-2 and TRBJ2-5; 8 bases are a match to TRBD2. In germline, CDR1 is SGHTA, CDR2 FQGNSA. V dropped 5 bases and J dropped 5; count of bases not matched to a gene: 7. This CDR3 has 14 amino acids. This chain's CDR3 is CASSPSGRFETQYF. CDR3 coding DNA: TGTGCCAGCAGCCCCAGCGGGAGATTTGAGACCCAGTACTTC.

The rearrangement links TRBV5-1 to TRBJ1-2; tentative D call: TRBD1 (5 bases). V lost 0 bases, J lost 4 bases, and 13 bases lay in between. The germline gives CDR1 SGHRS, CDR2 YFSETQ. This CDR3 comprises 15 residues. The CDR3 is CASSLETGGTYGYTF. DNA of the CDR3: TGCGCCAGCAGCTTGGAGACCGGGGGAACCTATGGCTACACCTTC. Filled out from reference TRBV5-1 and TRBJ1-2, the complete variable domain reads KAGVTQTPRYLIKTRGQQVTLSCSPISGHRSVSWYQQTPGQGLQFLFEYFSETQRNKGNFPGRFSGRQFSNSRSEMNVSTLELGDSALYLCASSLETGGTYGYTFGSGTRLTVV.

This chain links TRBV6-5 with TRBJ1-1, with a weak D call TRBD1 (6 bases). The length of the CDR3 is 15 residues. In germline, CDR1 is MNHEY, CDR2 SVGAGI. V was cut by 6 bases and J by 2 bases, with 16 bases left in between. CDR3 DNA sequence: TGTGCCAGCAGGGTCGGGACACCCTCAAACACTGAAGCTTTCTTT. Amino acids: CASRVGTPSNTEAFF.